Listed here is a single T cell receptor beta chain. Its specificity is not known. The data stem from a study of cytomegalovirus exposure and HLA in healthy donors. Study conclusions and caveats: Being productive about 87% or about 30% of the time was typical of most TCR beta V segments in an earlier analysis.

Germline CDR1 reads WSHSY; CDR2 reads SAAADI. J gave up 0 bases and V 6 bases, and 1 base lay outside the gene matches. This CDR3 contains 14 residues. 13 Jbeta primers and 60 Vbeta primers were used for the PCR. TCRdb's copy holds only in-frame clones and misses some; the assay was immunoSEQ multiplex PCR. The table for this sample gives about 82,000 clones. The sequenced sample consisted of PBMCs. The chain recombines TRBV10-2 with TRBJ2-7, with 11 positions matching TRBD1. This TCR was sampled from a woman between 25 and 40 years old in good health and CMV-seronegative. CDR3 protein: CASRGTGGSYEQYF. As DNA, the CDR3 is TGCGCCAGCAGAGGGACAGGGGGCTCCTACGAGCAGTACTTC.